Following are 29 T cell receptor beta chains from one sample sequenced in a study of shared clonotypes between healthy human individuals. Sequenced by immunoSEQ multiplex PCR; TCRdb stores in-frame clones only, minus some. The sample comprises about 2 million clones, around 96% of which are singletons, and about 1.1% rests with the top ten. Naive-designated CD8 cells lacked CD45RO, were positively enriched for CCR7, and omitted terminally differentiated effector memory CD45RA+ cells. Sequences were obtained from naive CD8+ T cells sorted from blood. The receptors shown here come from a man between 18 and 29 years old in good health.

The chain uses TRBV4-1 and TRBJ2-3; TRBD1 aligns across 11 bases. There are 15 residues in the CDR3. Germline CDR1 MGHRA, CDR2 YSYEKL. V was clipped by 4 bases and J by 3 bases; unmatched bases: 3. This CDR3 is CASSPDRGPTDTQYF. CDR3 bases: TGCGCCAGCAGCCCGGACAGGGGGCCGACAGATACGCAGTATTTT.

The J gene is TRBJ2-7, the V gene TRBV2, with unresolved D. The CDR3 covers 12 residues. V lost 7 bases and J 3 bases, leaving 10 bases between the germline ends. Germline loops: CDR1 SNHLY, CDR2 FYNNEI. CDR3 residues: CASKKGFYEQYF. The CDR3 DNA follows: TGTGCCAGCAAAAAAGGCTTCTACGAGCAGTACTTC.

V gene TRBV7-9 combines with J gene TRBJ2-3; possibly TRBD2 for D (7 bases). V dropped 2 bases and J dropped 4 bases, with 16 bases sitting between them. Germline V lookup: CDR1 SEHNR, CDR2 FQNEAQ (reference sequence). The CDR3 is made up of 16 amino acids. As DNA, the CDR3 is TGTGCCAGCAGCTTATGGGCGGGGGCTCTTGCAGATACGCAGTATTTT. Its protein product is CASSLWAGALADTQYF.

V gene TRBV5-1 combines with J gene TRBJ1-1; TRBD1 might be the D (6 bases). Germline V gene lookup returns CDR1 SGHRS and CDR2 YFSETQ. The CDR3 is 12 residues long. V lost 5 bases, J lost 7 bases, and 12 bases lay in between. CDR3 sequence reads: CASSIGGSEAFF. CDR3 sequence (DNA): TGCGCCAGCAGTATAGGGGGGAGTGAAGCTTTCTTT.

The CDR3 nucleotides are TGTGCCAGCAGCATAGGACTAGCGGGGAGTACAGATACGCAGTATTTT. This sequence encodes CASSIGLAGSTDTQYF. The chain links TRBV9 to TRBJ2-3, with TRBD2 matching over 12 bases. Germline values: CDR1 SGDLS, CDR2 YYNGEE. After removal of 4 bases from V and 3 bases from J, the junction contained 6 bases not matched to a gene. The length of the CDR3 is 16 residues.

The V call is TRBV10-3, the J call TRBJ2-7; 8 nucleotides agree with TRBD1. V trimming: 9 bases; J trimming: 7 bases; junction bases outside the gene matches: 8. The CDR3 has 12 amino acids. CDR1 and CDR2 (germline): ENHRY, SYGVKD. This chain's CDR3 is CAIQGEAGEQYF. The CDR3 bases are TGTGCCATACAGGGGGAAGCGGGTGAGCAGTACTTC.

The CDR3 spells CASSLVSLGELNTEAFF. CDR3 sequence (DNA): TGCGCCAGCAGCTTGGTGAGTTTAGGGGAGCTAAACACTGAAGCTTTCTTT. V gene TRBV5-1 combines with J gene TRBJ1-1; possible D gene TRBD1, 5 bases. The CDR3 extends over 17 amino acids. V was shortened by 0 bases and J by 2 bases, with 17 bases between the two germline ends. Germline lookup yields CDR1 SGHRS and CDR2 YFSETQ.

As to this clone: The CDR3 end shows no conserved phenylalanine or tryptophan, and so a read error is likely. This chain uses TRBV6-5 with TRBJ2-7; TRBD1 might be the D (6 bases). The CDR3 totals 14 residues. Germline V gene data show CDR1 as MNHEY and CDR2 as SVGAGI. Deletions cut 6 bases from V and 1 base from J, with 13 bases between. The CDR3 coding sequence is TGTGCCAGCAGCCCGGGACAAACGTCCTACGAGCAGTACTTA. Its protein product is CASSPGQTSYEQYL.

The gene calls are TRBV27 and TRBJ1-2; 12 bases are shared with TRBD1. CDR1 is MNHEY and CDR2 is SMNVEV in the germline V gene (reference sequence). The length of the CDR3 is 14 residues. Trimming took 6 bases from V and 7 from J; bases not matched to a gene: 6. CDR3 residues: CASSPGTGGGGYTF. CDR3 sequence (DNA): TGTGCCAGCAGCCCTGGGACAGGGGGCGGTGGCTACACCTTC.

This chain uses TRBV27 with TRBJ1-2, with a tentative D call TRBD1 (5 bases). The ends were cut back, 6 bases at V and 4 bases at J, with 15 bases in the middle. This CDR3 comprises 14 residues. CDR1 is MNHEY, CDR2 SMNVEV, per germline (reference sequence). The CDR3 sequence is CASSIGQGSYGYTF. The CDR3 DNA follows: TGTGCCAGCAGCATAGGGCAGGGTAGCTATGGCTACACCTTC.

DNA for the CDR3: TGTGCCAGCAGCGACCTGACAGTTACCGTTGAGCAGTTCTTC. Protein product: CASSDLTVTVEQFF. This chain joins TRBV2 and TRBJ2-1, with D tentatively TRBD1 (5 bases). This CDR3 has 14 residues. Trimming removed 6 bases from V and 9 bases from J, with 18 bases in between. Germline V gene sequence: CDR1 SNHLY, CDR2 FYNNEI.

On this clone itself: The same CDR3 arises from other DNA sequences in this sample as well. The genes are TRBV6-6 and TRBJ2-7; D uncertain. CDR1 MNHNY and CDR2 SVGAGI come from the germline V gene (reference sequence). The CDR3 runs 13 residues. Trimming shortened V by 4 bases and J by 0 bases, and 7 bases separated the two germline ends. The DNA for the CDR3 is TGTGCCAGCAGTTTTGGTAGCTCCTACGAGCAGTACTTC. Protein: CASSFGSSYEQYF.

The gene calls are TRBV9 and TRBJ2-5; D is possibly TRBD1 or TRBD2 (5 bases each). The CDR3 length is 16 residues. Between the trimmed V and J ends, which lost 3 bases and 0 bases, there was a span of 15 bases. The germline V gene encodes CDR1 SGDLS and CDR2 YYNGEE. CDR3 nucleotides: TGTGCCAGCAGCGAGGGGTATACGGGGTACCAAGAGACCCAGTACTTC. It is translated as CASSEGYTGYQETQYF.

The chain uses TRBV7-6 and TRBJ2-3; a possible D gene is TRBD2 (6 bases). This CDR3 is 16 amino acids long. Trimming removed 2 bases from V and 0 bases from J, with 12 bases in between. CDR1 and CDR2 (germline): SGHVS, FNYEAQ. DNA for the CDR3: TGTGCCAGCAGCTTAACCGGGACTCCTAGCACAGATACGCAGTATTTT. Amino acids: CASSLTGTPSTDTQYF.

The rearrangement uses TRBV4-1 and TRBJ1-2, with TRBD1 matching over 9 bases. Per the germline V gene, CDR1 is MGHRA and CDR2 is YSYEKL. V shed 6 bases, J shed 3 bases, and the junction held 2 bases outside the gene matches. CDR3 length equals 13 residues. Here the CDR3 DNA reads TGCGCCAGCAGTCGGGACAGGGACTATGGCTACACCTTC. Its protein product is CASSRDRDYGYTF.

V and J are TRBV7-9 and TRBJ2-7; perhaps D is TRBD1 or TRBD2 (5 bases each). Germline V gene lookup returns CDR1 SEHNR and CDR2 FQNEAQ (reference sequence). The V end lost 6 bases, the J end lost 4 bases, and 22 bases lay between the germline ends. This CDR3 is built from 16 residues. CDR3 sequence: CASRRGSGTNNYEQYF. In nucleotides, the CDR3 is TGTGCCAGCAGGAGGGGATCCGGGACGAACAATTACGAGCAGTACTTC.

The chain couples TRBV30 to TRBJ2-7; D unresolved. CDR1 is GTSNPN, CDR2 SVGIG, per germline (reference sequence). V was cut by 5 bases and J by 8 bases, with 19 bases left in between. CDR3 length equals 13 residues. DNA for the CDR3: TGTGCCTGGGAGCCCTCCGTGAACGGCAAGCAGTACTTC. Translation gives CAWEPSVNGKQYF.

This clone came up a few times. This chain joins TRBV6-5 and TRBJ1-2; weak D call: TRBD1 (6 bases). V lost 4 bases, J lost 8 bases, and 11 bases lay in between. CDR1 is MNHEY, CDR2 SVGAGI, per germline. The length of the CDR3 is 12 residues. For the CDR3, the DNA is TGTGCCAGCAGTTGGGACATCTGGGGCTACACCTTC. Translation gives CASSWDIWGYTF.

The CDR3 nucleotides are TGTGCCAGCAGCGAGGGGGGGATCGAATGGCCCCAGCATTTT. Translated, it gives CASSEGGIEWPQHF. The genes are TRBV9 and TRBJ1-5, with a tentative D call TRBD1 (6 bases). The CDR3 consists of 14 residues. Per the germline V gene, CDR1 is SGDLS and CDR2 is YYNGEE. Trimming stripped 3 bases from V and 9 bases from J, with 16 bases between.

CDR3 region: CASSLDGDRDTQYF. The CDR3 region has the DNA TGTGCCAGCAGCTTAGATGGGGACCGGGATACGCAGTATTTT. V is TRBV11-2 and J is TRBJ2-3, with D perhaps TRBD1 or TRBD2 (5 bases each). V lost 0 bases and J 6 bases, leaving 10 bases between the germline ends. Germline CDR1 is SGHAT and CDR2 is FQNNGV. The CDR3 is 14 residues long.

This chain joins TRBV5-4 and TRBJ1-2; no clear D. This CDR3 comprises 14 residues. Trimming took 4 bases from V and 6 from J, leaving 16 bases between them. From germline, CDR1 is SGHNT and CDR2 YYREEE (reference sequence). The DNA for the CDR3 is TGTGCCAGCAGCGCGGCCCCCCAAGGGCATGGCTACACCTTC. It translates to CASSAAPQGHGYTF.

Concerning this clone: A much larger clone lies one base from this, so it may be a read error. The V and J genes are TRBV11-2 and TRBJ2-2; D is uncertain. V was pared by 0 bases and J by 2 bases, with 1 base between. The germline V gene encodes CDR1 SGHAT and CDR2 FQNNGV. The CDR3 consists of 13 residues. The CDR3 reads CASSLDNTGELFF. The CDR3 region has the DNA TGTGCCAGCAGCTTAGACAACACCGGGGAGCTGTTTTTT.

The chain employs TRBV28 and TRBJ1-4, with D perhaps matching TRBD1 (5 bases). CDR3 length: 16 residues. Germline lookup yields CDR1 MDHEN and CDR2 SYDVKM. Trimming removed 2 bases at V and 8 bases at J, with 18 bases between. CDR3 DNA sequence: TGTGCCAGCAGTTTAAGGGGAGTTTTCGTAAGAGAAAAACTGTTTTTT. Translation: CASSLRGVFVREKLFF.

The chain joins TRBV29-1 to TRBJ1-1; 8 nucleotides agree with TRBD1. Germline V CDR1 and CDR2: SQVTM, ANQGSEA. CDR3 size: 13 residues. V trimming: 5 bases; J trimming: 4 bases; junction bases outside the gene matches: 6. The CDR3 sequence is CSVLQGTGTEAFF. CDR3 sequence (DNA): TGCAGCGTTCTTCAGGGGACAGGCACTGAAGCTTTCTTT.

With regard to this clone: Compared with germline, one end of the junction differs, possibly owing to a read error. The chain carries TRBV7-7 and TRBJ2-1, with 10 bases lining up with TRBD2. Germline CDR1 reads SSHAT; CDR2 reads FNYEAQ (reference sequence). The CDR3 is made up of 15 amino acids. DNA of the CDR3: TGTGCTAGCAGCCCGACTAGCGGGCCTTACAATGAGCAGTTCTTC. Translating gives CASSPTSGPYNEQFF.

The rearrangement joins TRBV5-4 to TRBJ2-3; D might be TRBD2 (5 bases). This CDR3 spans 14 amino acids. V lost 3 bases, J lost 0 bases, and 8 bases lay in between. Germline V gene lookup returns CDR1 SGHNT and CDR2 YYREEE (reference sequence). CDR3 sequence: CASSSRGSTDTQYF. CDR3 coding DNA: TGTGCCAGCAGCTCCCGGGGTAGCACAGATACGCAGTATTTT. The full variable domain, rest sourced from reference TRBV5-4 and TRBJ2-3, is ETGVTQSPTHLIKTRGQQVTLRCSSQSGHNTVSWYQQALGQGPQFIFQYYREEENGRGNFPPRFSGLQFPNYSSELNVNALELDDSALYLCASSSRGSTDTQYFGPGTRLTVL.

A note on this clone: The sample holds other DNA sequences that translate to the same CDR3. The chain links TRBV19 to TRBJ2-7, with a weak D call TRBD1 (6 bases). There are 12 residues in the CDR3. V was pared by 3 bases and J by 5 bases, with 8 bases between. Germline CDR1 and CDR2: LNHDA and SQIVND (reference sequence). The CDR3 region is CASSIGGNEQYF. The DNA for the CDR3 is TGTGCCAGTAGTATTGGGGGCAACGAGCAGTACTTC.

This sequence joins TRBV27 and TRBJ1-6; TRBD1 matches at 9 bases. This CDR3 has 15 amino acids. With 5 bases clipped from V and 6 bases from J, the junction kept 5 bases outside the gene matches. The germline V gene encodes CDR1 MNHEY and CDR2 SMNVEV (reference sequence). DNA of the CDR3: TGTGCCAGCAGTCCTACAGGGGGCGTTAATTCACCCCTCCACTTT. This translates into CASSPTGGVNSPLHF.

The V and J genes are TRBV27 and TRBJ2-2; 7 nucleotides align to TRBD1. The CDR3 is 17 residues long. Germline V gives CDR1 MNHEY, CDR2 SMNVEV (reference sequence). J was trimmed by 3 bases and V by 4 bases; bases with no gene match: 11. The CDR3 nucleotides read TGTGCCAGCAGTTCTGGGACAGTGAGGAAACACACCGGGGAGCTGTTTTTT. It codes for CASSSGTVRKHTGELFF.